This TCR beta chain was recorded in a study of early T cells in non-severe SARS-CoV-2 infection. About the research overall: The authors sequenced bulk RNA from unsorted whole blood, leaving chains unpaired.

The CDR3 sequence is 13 residues long. Trimming took off 2 bases at V and 3 bases at J, with 8 bases between the two ends. Germline V CDR1 and CDR2: SGHVS, FNYEAQ. In this sample, this clonotype turned up once. The TCR library protocol attached unique molecular identifiers to the individual cDNA molecules. TCRdb re-derived calls from the 5' RACE reads in MiXCR, one entry per CDR3 protein. The data hold 66,000 or so distinct CDR3 sequences, with around 14% observed a single time. This TCR came from an adult who was a healthcare worker with PCR-confirmed SARS-CoV-2 infection or an uninfected control (not recorded which). Sequenced material: whole blood. The chain combines TRBV7-6 with TRBJ2-7; unclear D gene. The CDR3 loop reads CASSLSEDYEQYF. The CDR3 nucleotides are TGTGCCAGCAGCTTATCTGAGGACTACGAGCAGTACTTC.